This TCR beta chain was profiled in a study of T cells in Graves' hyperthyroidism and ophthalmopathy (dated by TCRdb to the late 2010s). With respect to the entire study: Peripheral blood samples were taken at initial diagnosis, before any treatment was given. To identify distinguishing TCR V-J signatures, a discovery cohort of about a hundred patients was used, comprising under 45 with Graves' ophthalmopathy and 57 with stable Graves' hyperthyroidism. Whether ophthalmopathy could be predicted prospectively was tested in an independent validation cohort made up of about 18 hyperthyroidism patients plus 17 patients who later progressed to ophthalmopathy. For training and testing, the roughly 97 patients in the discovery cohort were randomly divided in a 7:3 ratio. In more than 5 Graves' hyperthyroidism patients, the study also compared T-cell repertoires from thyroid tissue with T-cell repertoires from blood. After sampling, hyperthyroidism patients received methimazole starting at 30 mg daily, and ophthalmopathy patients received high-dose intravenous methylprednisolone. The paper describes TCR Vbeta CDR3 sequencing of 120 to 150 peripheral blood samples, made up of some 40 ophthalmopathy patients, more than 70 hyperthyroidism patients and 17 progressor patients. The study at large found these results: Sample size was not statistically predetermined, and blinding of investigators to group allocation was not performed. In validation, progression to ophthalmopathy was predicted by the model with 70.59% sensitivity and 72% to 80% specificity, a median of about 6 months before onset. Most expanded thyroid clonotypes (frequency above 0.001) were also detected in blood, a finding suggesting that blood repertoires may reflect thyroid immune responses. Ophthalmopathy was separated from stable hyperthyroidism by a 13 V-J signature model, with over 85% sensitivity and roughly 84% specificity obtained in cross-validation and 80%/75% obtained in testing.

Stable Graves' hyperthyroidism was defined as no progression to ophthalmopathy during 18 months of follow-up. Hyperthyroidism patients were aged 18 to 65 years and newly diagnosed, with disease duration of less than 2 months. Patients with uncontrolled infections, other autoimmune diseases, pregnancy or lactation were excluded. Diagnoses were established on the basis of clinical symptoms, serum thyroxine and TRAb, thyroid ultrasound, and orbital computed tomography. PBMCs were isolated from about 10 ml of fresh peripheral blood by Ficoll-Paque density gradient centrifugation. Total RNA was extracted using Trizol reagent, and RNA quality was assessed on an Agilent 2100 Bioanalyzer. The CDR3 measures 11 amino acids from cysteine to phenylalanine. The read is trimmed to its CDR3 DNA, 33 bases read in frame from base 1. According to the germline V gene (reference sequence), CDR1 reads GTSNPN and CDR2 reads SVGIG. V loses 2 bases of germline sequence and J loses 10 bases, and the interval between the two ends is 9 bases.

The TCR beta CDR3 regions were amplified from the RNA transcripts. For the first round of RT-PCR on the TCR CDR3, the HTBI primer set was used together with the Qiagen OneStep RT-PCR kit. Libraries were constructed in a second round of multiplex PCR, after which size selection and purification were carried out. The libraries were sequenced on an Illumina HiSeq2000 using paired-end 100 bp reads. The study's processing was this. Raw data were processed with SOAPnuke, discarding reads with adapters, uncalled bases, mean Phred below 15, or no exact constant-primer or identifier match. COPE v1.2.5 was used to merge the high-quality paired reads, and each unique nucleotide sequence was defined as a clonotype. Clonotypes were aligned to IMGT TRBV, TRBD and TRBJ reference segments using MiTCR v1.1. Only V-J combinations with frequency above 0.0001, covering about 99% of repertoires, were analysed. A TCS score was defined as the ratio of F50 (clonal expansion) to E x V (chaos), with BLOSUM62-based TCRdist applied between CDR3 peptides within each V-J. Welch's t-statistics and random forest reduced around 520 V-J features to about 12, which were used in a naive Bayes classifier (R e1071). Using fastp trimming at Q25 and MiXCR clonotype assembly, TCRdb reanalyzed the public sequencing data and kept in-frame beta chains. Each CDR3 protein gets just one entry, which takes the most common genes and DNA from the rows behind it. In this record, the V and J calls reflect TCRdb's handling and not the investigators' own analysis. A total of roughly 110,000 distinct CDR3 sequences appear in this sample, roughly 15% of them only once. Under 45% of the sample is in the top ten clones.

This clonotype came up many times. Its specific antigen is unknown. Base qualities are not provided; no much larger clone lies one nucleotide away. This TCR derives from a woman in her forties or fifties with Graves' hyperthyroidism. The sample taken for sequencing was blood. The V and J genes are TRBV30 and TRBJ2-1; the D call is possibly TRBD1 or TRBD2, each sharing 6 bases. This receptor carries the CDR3 CAWSRGREQFF. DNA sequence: TGTGCCTGGAGTCGGGGGCGAGAGCAGTTCTTC.